What follows is one TCR beta chain and its context. Its cognate antigen is unknown. This record belongs to a study of T cell responses to AZD1222 COVID-19 vaccine. Findings and limits, study-wide: Reports indicate that nearly half of spike-specific TCRs are directed at unmutated variant regions. At baseline, seropositivity was found in only six AZD1222 recipients. Clonal diversity may have been underestimated in mostly white British donors.

The CDR3 has 12 residues. Germline CDR1 is SQVTM and CDR2 is ANQGSEA. The V end lost 7 bases, the J end lost 0 bases, and 9 bases lay between the germline ends. Measured with immunoSEQ multiplex PCR; TCRdb has only the in-frame clones, and not every one. The data hold nearly 35,000 clones, with 75% to 80% observed a single time. The rearrangement joins TRBV29-1 to TRBJ1-1; TRBD1 is a possible D gene (5 bases). The receptor's source is an adult who received the AZD1222 COVID-19 vaccine. The sequencing here drew on peripheral blood, taken 28 days after the second AZD1222 dose. Here the CDR3 DNA reads TGCAGCGCTACGGGACTGAACACTGAAGCTTTCTTT. This sequence encodes CSATGLNTEAFF. The full variable domain, in which reference TRBV29-1 and TRBJ1-1 provide the parts outside the CDR3, is SAVISQKPSRDICQRGTSLTIQCQVDSQVTMMFWYRQQPGQSLTLIATANQGSEATYESGFVIDKFPISRPNLTFSTLTVSNMSPEDSSIYLCSATGLNTEAFFGQGTRLTVV.